The 25 T cell receptor beta chains below all came from one sample that was sequenced in a study of blood T cell repertoires in COVID-19. Sequencing used immunoSEQ multiplex PCR; TCRdb keeps in-frame clones, though not all of them. Of some 190,000 clones in the sample, approximately 80% were seen once. The sequencing input was PBMCs or T cells enriched from blood (not recorded which). Source of these receptors: a man in his 60s who had been exposed to COVID-19.

The chain recombines TRBV7-9 with TRBJ1-3, with unresolved D. CDR1 SEHNR and CDR2 FQNEAQ come from the germline V gene (reference sequence). The CDR3 totals 13 residues. V was clipped by 7 bases and J by 4 bases, with 11 bases between them. As DNA, the CDR3 is TGTGCCAGCACCACACTCGGGGGAAACACCATATATTTT. Residues: CASTTLGGNTIYF.

The J gene is TRBJ1-1, the V gene TRBV19; TRBD1 matches at 8 bases. Looked up from germline, CDR1 is LNHDA and CDR2 is SQIVND (reference sequence). This CDR3 region has 16 residues. The ends lost 1 base at V and 6 bases at J; junction bases unmatched: 10. The CDR3 is CASSIGQGAKGAEAFF. CDR3 DNA: TGTGCCAGTAGTATAGGGCAGGGGGCGAAGGGGGCTGAAGCTTTCTTT. The full variable domain, with the rest looked up from reference TRBV19 and TRBJ1-1, is DGGITQSPKYLFRKEGQNVTLSCEQNLNHDAMYWYRQDPGQGLRLIYYSQIVNDFQKGDIAEGYSVSREKKESFPLTVTSAQKNPTAFYLCASSIGQGAKGAEAFFGQGTRLTVV.

The chain links TRBV10-1 to TRBJ1-6; 7 nucleotides match TRBD1. The germline CDR1 and CDR2 sequences are WNHNN and SYGVQD (reference sequence). With 7 bases clipped from V and 5 bases from J, the junction kept 8 bases outside the gene matches. The CDR3 consists of 15 residues. The DNA for the CDR3 is TGCGCCAGCAATCTAACCGGACAGGATAATTCACCCCTCCACTTT. It encodes CASNLTGQDNSPLHF.

The V call is TRBV25-1, the J call TRBJ2-7, with D uncertain. The CDR3 runs to 13 residues. Trimming left V 2 bases short and J 8 bases short, with 13 bases between. Germline V gene lookup returns CDR1 MGHDK and CDR2 SYGVNS. CDR3 DNA: TGTGCCAGCAGTGAACGACATCGGTACAAGCAGTACTTC. Translated, it gives CASSERHRYKQYF.

The J gene is TRBJ2-7, the V gene TRBV4-1, with TRBD1 matching over 7 bases. Unmatched junction bases numbered 27, after V lost 4 bases and J lost 3 bases. The V gene's germline CDR1 is MGHRA and CDR2 YSYEKL. This CDR3 has 21 amino acids. This chain's CDR3 is CASSLQDYRDSTGVIGYEQYF. In DNA, the CDR3 is TGCGCCAGCAGCCTCCAAGACTATAGGGACAGTACTGGAGTGATTGGCTACGAGCAGTACTTC.

The CDR3 DNA reads as TGTGCCAGCAGTGAAGCAGCCAGGAGGATCTATGGCTACACCTTC. This sequence encodes CASSEAARRIYGYTF. The chain recombines TRBV6-1 with TRBJ1-2; D call uncertain. V was pared by 0 bases and J by 4 bases, with 12 bases between. The germline V gene encodes CDR1 MNHNS and CDR2 SASEGT. CDR3 size: 15 residues.

The chain is built from TRBV5-1 and TRBJ2-5, with a tentative D call TRBD2 (6 bases). Germline V CDR1 and CDR2: SGHRS, YFSETQ. V lost 4 bases and J 4 bases, leaving 8 bases between the germline ends. The CDR3 loop spans 12 amino acids. CDR3 loop: CASSPGGETQYF. The CDR3 nucleotides are TGCGCCAGCAGCCCCGGGGGAGAGACCCAGTACTTC. The full variable domain, rest sourced from reference TRBV5-1 and TRBJ2-5, is KAGVTQTPRYLIKTRGQQVTLSCSPISGHRSVSWYQQTPGQGLQFLFEYFSETQRNKGNFPGRFSGRQFSNSRSEMNVSTLELGDSALYLCASSPGGETQYFGPGTRLLVL.

The chain has TRBV7-9 and TRBJ1-5, with a tentative D call TRBD1 (6 bases). This CDR3 is 14 amino acids long. V shed 5 bases and J shed 4 bases, with 12 bases lying between them. Germline V CDR1 and CDR2: SEHNR, FQNEAQ (reference sequence). The CDR3 reads CASSAQGGNQPQHF. CDR3 DNA: TGTGCCAGCAGCGCACAGGGTGGAAATCAGCCCCAGCATTTT. The whole variable domain, remainder taken from reference TRBV7-9 and TRBJ1-5, is DTGVSQNPRHKITKRGQNVTFRCDPISEHNRLYWYRQTLGQGPEFLTYFQNEAQLEKSRLLSDRFSAERPKGSFSTLEIQRTEQGDSAMYLCASSAQGGNQPQHFGDGTRLSIL.

There are a few counts of this clone. The V and J genes are TRBV25-1 and TRBJ1-1; D gene unclear. Trimming took 3 bases from V and 1 from J, leaving 9 bases between them. The CDR3 consists of 14 residues. CDR1 and CDR2 (germline): MGHDK, SYGVNS. For the CDR3, the DNA is TGTGCCAGCAGTGATCGCGGGAGGAACACTGAAGCTTTCTTT. It encodes CASSDRGRNTEAFF.

A few counts support this clone. The genes are TRBV19 and TRBJ1-4; maybe TRBD1 (5 bases). The CDR3 is 14 amino acids. The germline V and J ends were trimmed by 4 bases and 13 bases, with 19 bases remaining between them. Germline lookup yields CDR1 LNHDA and CDR2 SQIVND (reference sequence). CDR3 sequence reads: CASSRPGLPHGLFF. The CDR3 DNA reads as TGTGCCAGTAGTAGACCGGGACTCCCTCATGGACTGTTTTTT.

The rearrangement links TRBV7-9 to TRBJ2-7; the D is unclear. The CDR3 totals 11 residues. Germline values: CDR1 SEHNR, CDR2 FQNEAQ (reference sequence). Deletions cut 4 bases from V and 5 bases from J, with 6 bases between. CDR3 sequence: CASSSGHEQYF. The DNA for the CDR3 is TGTGCCAGCAGCTCAGGCCACGAGCAGTACTTC.

This clone showed up just once. The CDR3: CAWSLAGYEQYF. CDR3 nucleotide sequence: TGTGCCTGGAGTCTGGCAGGCTACGAGCAGTACTTC. The chain uses TRBV30 and TRBJ2-7; D remains unclear. The CDR3 totals 12 residues. V lost 2 bases and J 3 bases, leaving 8 bases between the germline ends. Germline loops: CDR1 GTSNPN, CDR2 SVGIG (reference sequence).

V and J are TRBV18 and TRBJ2-1; 10 nucleotides agree with TRBD2. The CDR3 consists of 18 residues. Germline V gives CDR1 KGHSH, CDR2 LQKENI. The junction had 6 bases not matched to a gene; V was cut back by 0 bases and J by 1 base. CDR3 loop: CASSPPPSGSGSYNEQFF. In DNA form, the CDR3 reads TGTGCCAGCTCACCACCGCCTAGCGGGAGTGGTTCCTACAATGAGCAGTTCTTC. The variable domain in full, completed from reference TRBV18 and TRBJ2-1, reads NAGVMQNPRHLVRRRGQEARLRCSPMKGHSHVYWYRQLPEEGLKFMVYLQKENIIDESGMPKERFSAEFPKEGPSILRIQQVVRGDSAAYFCASSPPPSGSGSYNEQFFGPGTRLTVL.

This chain joins TRBV5-6 and TRBJ2-7, with 8 bases lining up with TRBD1. CDR3 length: 14 amino acids. J gave up 5 bases and V 4 bases, and 8 bases lay outside the gene matches. CDR1 and CDR2 (germline): SGHDT, YYEEEE. The CDR3 sequence: CASSGTTGVNEQYF. In DNA form, the CDR3 reads TGTGCCAGCAGCGGAACGACAGGGGTCAACGAGCAGTACTTC. Looking up the rest from reference TRBV5-6 and TRBJ2-7 gives the full variable domain: DAGVTQSPTHLIKTRGQQVTLRCSPKSGHDTVSWYQQALGQGPQFIFQYYEEEERQRGNFPDRFSGHQFPNYSSELNVNALLLGDSALYLCASSGTTGVNEQYFGPGTRLTVT.

The CDR3 here is CASADWGNQPQHF. The CDR3 DNA is TGTGCCAGCGCAGACTGGGGCAATCAGCCCCAGCATTTT. The chain uses TRBV7-9 and TRBJ1-5; D unclear. V was pared by 8 bases and J by 2 bases, with 10 bases between. The CDR3 is 13 amino acids. Per the germline V gene, CDR1 is SEHNR and CDR2 is FQNEAQ (reference sequence).

The J gene is TRBJ1-1, the V gene TRBV5-1, with 7 bases matching TRBD1. V gave up 2 bases and J gave up 4 bases; unmatched junction bases: 2. The CDR3 length is 13 residues. Germline CDR1 reads SGHRS; CDR2 reads YFSETQ. The CDR3 reads CASSFGQATEAFF. The CDR3 bases are TGCGCCAGCAGCTTCGGACAGGCCACTGAAGCTTTCTTT.

This clone was detected only once. This sequence joins TRBV12-3 or TRBV12-4 and TRBJ1-4; unclear D gene. Trimming took 1 base from V and 6 from J, leaving 6 bases between them. The CDR3 sequence is 13 residues long. The CDR3 DNA reads as TGTGCCAGCAGTTTAGTCGGTGATGAAAAACTGTTTTTT. It specifies CASSLVGDEKLFF.

The V call is TRBV10-3, the J call TRBJ2-7; 10 nucleotides agree with TRBD2. V was clipped by 7 bases and J by 2 bases; unmatched bases: 5. The V gene's germline CDR1 is ENHRY and CDR2 SYGVKD. CDR3 size: 14 residues. The CDR3, as DNA: TGTGCCATCACCGAGCGGGAGGGCCCCTACGAGCAGTACTTC. This translates into CAITEREGPYEQYF.

This chain uses TRBV11-3 with TRBJ2-2, with 10 nucleotides matching TRBD1. Per the germline V gene, CDR1 is SGHNT and CDR2 is YENEEA. The V segment lost 5 bases and the J segment 4 bases; nucleotides outside the gene matches: 7. The CDR3 has 16 amino acids. DNA of the CDR3: TGTGCCAGCAGCCGGGGGACAGGGGCCGTCACCGGGGAGCTGTTTTTT. Protein sequence: CASSRGTGAVTGELFF. The full variable domain, completed using reference TRBV11-3 and TRBJ2-2, is EAGVVQSPRYKIIEKKQPVAFWCNPISGHNTLYWYLQNLGQGPELLIRYENEEAVDDSQLPKDRFSAERLKGVDSTLKIQPAELGDSAVYLCASSRGTGAVTGELFFGEGSRLTVL.

The CDR3 bases are TGTGCCAGCAGCGAGGGGGGGACAGGCGGAGTCGAGCAGTACTTC. This sequence encodes CASSEGGTGGVEQYF. The chain links TRBV5-4 to TRBJ2-7, with D tentatively TRBD1 (8 bases). The CDR3 is 15 amino acids. V was shortened by 4 bases and J by 6 bases, with 20 bases between the two germline ends. Germline-derived CDR1 and CDR2 are SGHNT and YYREEE (reference sequence). Based on the CDR3 plus reference TRBV5-4 and TRBJ2-7, the full variable domain is ETGVTQSPTHLIKTRGQQVTLRCSSQSGHNTVSWYQQALGQGPQFIFQYYREEENGRGNFPPRFSGLQFPNYSSELNVNALELDDSALYLCASSEGGTGGVEQYFGPGTRLTVT.

The chain joins TRBV25-1 to TRBJ1-2; 7 nucleotides line up with TRBD1. V was pared by 5 bases and J by 5 bases, with 5 bases of the junction left unmatched. This CDR3 is 13 amino acids long. Germline CDR1 MGHDK, CDR2 SYGVNS. DNA of the CDR3: TGTGCCAGCAGTCCACAGGGGTTTTATGGCTACACCTTC. Translated, it gives CASSPQGFYGYTF.

This clone was observed once. The V gene is TRBV5-4, the J gene TRBJ2-3; the D gene is possibly TRBD1 (8 bases). The V gene's germline CDR1 is SGHNT and CDR2 YYREEE (reference sequence). V gave up 2 bases and J gave up 0 bases, with 22 bases separating them. This CDR3 spans 19 amino acids. In nucleotides, the CDR3 is TGTGCCAGCAGCTTTGGGAGGGACAGGATTTCACTTAGCACAGATACGCAGTATTTT. Protein product: CASSFGRDRISLSTDTQYF.

V and J are TRBV28 and TRBJ2-7, with TRBD2 identical over 7 bases. In germline, CDR1 is MDHEN, CDR2 SYDVKM. There are 13 residues in the CDR3. With 1 base clipped from V and 6 bases from J, the junction kept 3 bases outside the gene matches. CDR3 nucleotides: TGTGCCAGCAGTTTATTGGGGGGGTTCGAGCAGTACTTC. Translated, it gives CASSLLGGFEQYF.

The CDR3 nucleotides read TGTGCCAGCAGTTACATTGGGGGGGACACTGAAGCTTTCTTT. This sequence encodes CASSYIGGDTEAFF. The V and J genes are TRBV6-5 and TRBJ1-1; TRBD1 is a possible D gene (5 bases). This CDR3 spans 14 amino acids. Germline CDR1 is MNHEY and CDR2 is SVGAGI. V lost 2 bases, J lost 3 bases, and 10 bases lay in between.

The chain employs TRBV11-2 and TRBJ2-7; 9 nucleotides align to TRBD1. The V segment lost 6 bases and the J segment 4 bases; nucleotides outside the gene matches: 7. The CDR3 length is 14 residues. From germline, CDR1 is SGHAT and CDR2 FQNNGV. The CDR3 coding sequence is TGTGCCAGCAGTCGCCTGACAGGGGGGTACGAGCAGTACTTC. Protein product: CASSRLTGGYEQYF. Combining the CDR3 with reference TRBV11-2 and TRBJ2-7 gives the whole variable domain EAGVAQSPRYKIIEKRQSVAFWCNPISGHATLYWYQQILGQGPKLLIQFQNNGVVDDSQLPKDRFSAERLKGVDSTLKIQPAKLEDSAVYLCASSRLTGGYEQYFGPGTRLTVT.